This paragraph covers one T cell receptor beta chain sequence. It has no known antigen specificity. Base qualities were left out, and no much larger clone turns up one base away. Sample treatment or condition, as interpreted from the label and publication: preoperative locoregional IRX-2 cytokine immunotherapy. The samples were obtained from a phase Ib study in which preoperative, locoregional IRX-2 cytokine immunotherapy intended to prime immune responses was tested. Before surgery, IRX-2 was given to the donors, who were patients with early-stage breast cancer. Its CDR3 holds 14 amino acids, cysteine through phenylalanine. Left in the record is the CDR3 DNA by itself, 42 bases read in frame from the first base. V and J lose 3 bases and 3 bases, and a span of 12 bases separates them. CDR1 and CDR2 are drawn from the germline V gene: SGHRS, YFSETQ. The data originate from a study of preoperative IRX-2 immunotherapy in early breast cancer (dated by TCRdb to between 2017 and 2020).

Library prep was done by the immunoSEQ multiplex PCR assay. In its TCRdb copy, this immuneACCESS table keeps in-frame sequences only and misses some clones. Where compared with another copy, unresolved V genes explain less than half of these, and the others have no known cause. The sample table holds 90,000 to 100,000 clones, of which roughly 90% were seen once. Roughly 2% of the sample goes to the ten largest clones. The source was tumor tissue, collected after IRX-2 immunotherapy. The chain joins TRBV5-1 to TRBJ1-2, with the D gene uncertain. The source of this sequence is a human donor with breast cancer. This receptor carries the CDR3 CASSSRGVDYGYTF. The nucleotide sequence reads as follows: TGCGCCAGCAGCTCACGGGGAGTGGACTATGGCTACACCTTC.